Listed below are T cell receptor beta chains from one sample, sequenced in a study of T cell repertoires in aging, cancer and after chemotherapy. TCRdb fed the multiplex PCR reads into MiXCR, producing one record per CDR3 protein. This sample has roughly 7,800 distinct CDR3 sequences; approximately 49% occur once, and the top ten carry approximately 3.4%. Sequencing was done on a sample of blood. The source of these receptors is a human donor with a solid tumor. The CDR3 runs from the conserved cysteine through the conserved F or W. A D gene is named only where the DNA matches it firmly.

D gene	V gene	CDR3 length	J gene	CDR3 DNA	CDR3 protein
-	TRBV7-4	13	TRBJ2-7	TGTGCCAGCAGCTTAGCGTCGTCTCCCGAGCAGTACTTC	CASSLASSPEQYF
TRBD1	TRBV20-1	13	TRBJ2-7	TGCAGTGCTCCCGACTCGACAGGGGACGAGCAGTACTTC	CSAPDSTGDEQYF
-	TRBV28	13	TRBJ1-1	TGTGCCGGCTCAGGGGCGGTGAACACTGAAGCTTTCTTT	CAGSGAVNTEAFF
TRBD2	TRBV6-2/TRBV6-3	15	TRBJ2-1	TGTGCCAGCAGTTACTCGGCTAGCGGATACAATGAGCAGTTCTTC	CASSYSASGYNEQFF
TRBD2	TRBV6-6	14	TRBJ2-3	TGTGCCAGCAACCTAGCGGGAGGTGTGGATACGCAGTATTTT	CASNLAGGVDTQYF
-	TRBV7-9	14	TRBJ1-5	TGTGCCAGCAGTGGGGCCCTAGCAAATCAGCCCCAGCATTTT	CASSGALANQPQHF
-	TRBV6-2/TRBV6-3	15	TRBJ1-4	TGTGCCAGCAGTTCCGACAGGACCACTAATGAAAAACTGTTTTTT	CASSSDRTTNEKLFF
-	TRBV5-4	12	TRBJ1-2	TGTGCCAGCAGCTTGTTCGGGTATGGCTACACCTTC	CASSLFGYGYTF